Below are 3 T cell receptor beta chains sequenced from a single sample in a study of blood T cells in healthy people across ages. Alongside a J-beta primer mix, a sample-barcoded 5' primer served in a second PCR lasting about 7 to 12 cycles. TCRdb processed the 5' RACE reads anew with MiXCR; each CDR3 protein has one entry. The profile shows around 940,000 distinct CDR3 sequences, roughly half of them singletons. Sequenced material: blood. The source is a woman aged 55 to 70 in good health.

Only a few counts were recorded for this clonotype. The V call is TRBV20-1, the J call TRBJ2-1, with 9 bases identical to TRBD2. The CDR3 runs to 13 residues. V gave up 6 bases and J gave up 6 bases; unmatched junction bases: 6. In germline, CDR1 is DFQATT, CDR2 SNEGSKA (reference sequence). The CDR3 DNA reads as TGCAGTGCCTTAGCGGGAGACGGCAATGAGCAGTTCTTC. Protein sequence: CSALAGDGNEQFF.

This clonotype was counted between two and nine times. CDR3 protein: CASSLGLAGEAFNNEQFF. CDR3 coding DNA: TGTGCCAGCAGCTTGGGACTAGCGGGGGAGGCTTTCAACAATGAGCAGTTCTTC. The V and J genes are TRBV7-2 and TRBJ2-1, with TRBD2 identical over 14 bases. The CDR3 totals 18 residues. Trimming took 3 bases from V and 5 from J; bases not matched to a gene: 9. The V gene's germline CDR1 is SGHTA and CDR2 FQGNSA.

The gene calls are TRBV6-1 and TRBJ2-3; no firm D call. Germline assignment: CDR1 MNHNS and CDR2 SASEGT. V dropped 11 bases and J dropped 2 bases, with 11 bases sitting between them. The CDR3 sequence is 12 residues long. This chain's CDR3 is CACGGFTDTQYF. CDR3 DNA: TGTGCCTGCGGCGGCTTCACAGATACGCAGTATTTT.